The present entry profiles one T cell receptor beta chain with its context. This record comes from a study of cytomegalovirus exposure and HLA in healthy donors. As for the study in general: Genotyping of about 400 donors showed that about 83% belonged to the Caucasian-associated ancestry cluster.

With 60 Vbeta and 13 Jbeta primers, the PCR was carried out. The authors' processing: As a later analysis found, there were approximately 80 million unique TCR beta chains, of which roughly 11 million were shared. Sequencing was performed with immunoSEQ multiplex PCR; in TCRdb, only in-frame clones are kept and a portion is missing. V, J and clone size are taken as reported in that table, and D and trimming were inferred from the DNA itself. The sample holds about 160,000 clones; approximately 90% are singletons and the top ten take 0.75% to 0.95%. The CDR3 spans 18 residues. After removal of 4 bases from V and 2 bases from J, the junction contained 10 bases not matched to a gene. CDR1 SGHDT and CDR2 YYEEEE come from the germline V gene.

This clonotype was sampled from a woman aged 30 to 39 in good health and CMV-seronegative. Sequences were obtained from PBMCs. The chain has TRBV5-6 and TRBJ2-3, with TRBD2 matching 13 bases. The CDR3 DNA reads as TGTGCCAGCAGCCTGACACCACTAGCGGGAGGGTCCACAGATACGCAGTATTTT. This sequence encodes CASSLTPLAGGSTDTQYF.